This T cell receptor (beta chain) was recovered during a study of Ad26.COV2.S vaccination and SARS-CoV-2 variants. At the level of the study: This donor came from the COV1001 trial of Ad26.COV2.S. In the study, Ad26.COV2.S was injected intramuscularly once, or twice 56 days apart. Study-wide results and limits: Responses of T cells in total may have been underestimated by the TCR breadth and depth analyses.

Comment on this clone: Its matching antigen is unknown.

Profiling relied on immunoSEQ multiplex PCR, and the TCRdb table lists in-frame clones only, not all of them. This table has 320,000 or so clones, roughly 90% appearing once. CDR1 and CDR2 (germline): SGHAT, FQNNGV. The CDR3 has 15 amino acids. The V and J ends lost 3 bases and 5 bases, in that order; junction bases with no gene match: 5. Treatment reported: around 19 received Ad26.COV2.S at low or high dose, single or two shots; roughly 5 received placebo; per-sample allocation not given. Collection of the samples took place on day 63 after the first injection of vaccine or placebo. The sample came from a Boston adult aged 18-55 years.

The chain combines TRBV11-2 with TRBJ2-1; 9 bases agree with TRBD1. Sample: peripheral blood, taken in a trial of Ad26.COV2.S vaccine versus placebo. The clonotype was recovered from a person between 18 and 59 years old who received the Ad26.COV2.S COVID-19 vaccine or a placebo. CDR3 sequence reads: CASSFVQGANNEQFF. CDR3 DNA sequence: TGTGCCAGCAGCTTTGTACAGGGGGCGAACAATGAGCAGTTCTTC.